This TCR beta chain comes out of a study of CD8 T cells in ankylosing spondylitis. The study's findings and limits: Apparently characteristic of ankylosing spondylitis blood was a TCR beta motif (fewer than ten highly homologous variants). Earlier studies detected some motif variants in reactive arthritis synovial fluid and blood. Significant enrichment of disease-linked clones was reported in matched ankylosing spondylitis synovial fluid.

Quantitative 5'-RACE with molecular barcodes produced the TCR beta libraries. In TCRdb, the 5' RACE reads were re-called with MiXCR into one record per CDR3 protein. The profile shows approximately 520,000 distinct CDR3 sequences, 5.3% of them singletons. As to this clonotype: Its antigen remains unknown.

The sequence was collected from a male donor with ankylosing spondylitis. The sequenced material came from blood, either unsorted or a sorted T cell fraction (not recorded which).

The CDR3 nucleotides read TGTGCCAGCAGGCGGACAGGGCCGGGGACAGATACGCAGTATTTT. Amino acids: CASRRTGPGTDTQYF. The genes are TRBV6-1 and TRBJ2-3; 8 bases map to TRBD1. After removal of 6 bases from V and 3 bases from J, the junction contained 8 bases not matched to a gene. The CDR3 has 15 residues. CDR1 is MNHNS, CDR2 SASEGT, per germline.